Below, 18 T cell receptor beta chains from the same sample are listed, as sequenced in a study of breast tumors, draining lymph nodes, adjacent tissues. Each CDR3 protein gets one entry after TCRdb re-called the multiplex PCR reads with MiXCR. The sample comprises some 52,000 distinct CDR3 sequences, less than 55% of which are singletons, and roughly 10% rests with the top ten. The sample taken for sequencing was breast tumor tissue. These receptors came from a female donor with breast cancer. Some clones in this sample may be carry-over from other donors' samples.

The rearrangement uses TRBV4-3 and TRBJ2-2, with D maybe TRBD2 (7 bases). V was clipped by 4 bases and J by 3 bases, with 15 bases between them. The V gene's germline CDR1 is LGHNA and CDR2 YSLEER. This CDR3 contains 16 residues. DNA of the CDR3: TGCGCCAGCAGCCCTAGGGGGGGGCCCCACACCGGGGAGCTGTTTTTT. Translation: CASSPRGGPHTGELFF.

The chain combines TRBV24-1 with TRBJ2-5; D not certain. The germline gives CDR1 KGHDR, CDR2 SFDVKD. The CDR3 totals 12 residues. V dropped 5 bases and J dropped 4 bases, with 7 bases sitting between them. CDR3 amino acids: CATSATRETQYF. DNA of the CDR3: TGTGCCACCAGTGCTACCAGAGAGACCCAGTACTTC.

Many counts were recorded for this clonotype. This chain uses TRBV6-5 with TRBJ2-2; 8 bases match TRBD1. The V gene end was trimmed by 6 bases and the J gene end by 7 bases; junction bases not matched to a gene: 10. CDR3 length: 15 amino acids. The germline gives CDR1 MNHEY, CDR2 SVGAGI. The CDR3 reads CASRVLRGRNGELFF. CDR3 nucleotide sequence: TGTGCCAGCAGGGTCCTCAGGGGGCGAAACGGGGAGCTGTTTTTT.

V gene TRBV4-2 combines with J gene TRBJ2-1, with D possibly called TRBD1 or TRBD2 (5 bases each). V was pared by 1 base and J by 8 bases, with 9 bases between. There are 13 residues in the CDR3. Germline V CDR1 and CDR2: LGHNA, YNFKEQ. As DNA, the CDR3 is TGTGCCAGCAGCCAAGCCGTGGGGGATGAGCAGTTCTTC. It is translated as CASSQAVGDEQFF.

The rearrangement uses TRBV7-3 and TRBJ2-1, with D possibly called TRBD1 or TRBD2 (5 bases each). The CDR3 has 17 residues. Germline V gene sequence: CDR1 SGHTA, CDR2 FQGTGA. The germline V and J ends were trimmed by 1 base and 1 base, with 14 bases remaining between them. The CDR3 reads CASSLSRGAGSYNEQFF. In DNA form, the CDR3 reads TGTGCCAGCAGCTTAAGTAGGGGAGCCGGGTCCTACAATGAGCAGTTCTTC. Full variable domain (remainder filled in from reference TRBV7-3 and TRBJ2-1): GAGVSQTPSNKVTEKGKYVELRCDPISGHTALYWYRQSLGQGPEFLIYFQGTGAADDSGLPNDRFFAVRPEGSVSTLKIQRTERGDSAVYLCASSLSRGAGSYNEQFFGPGTRLTVL.

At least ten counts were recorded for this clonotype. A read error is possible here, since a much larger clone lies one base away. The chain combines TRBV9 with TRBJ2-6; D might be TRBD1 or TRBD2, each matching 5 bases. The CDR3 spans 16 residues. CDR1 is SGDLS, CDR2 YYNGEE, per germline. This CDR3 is CASSVGWGAGANALTF. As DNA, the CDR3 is TGTGCCAGCAGCGTAGGATGGGGAGCCGGGGCCAACGCCCTGACTTTC.

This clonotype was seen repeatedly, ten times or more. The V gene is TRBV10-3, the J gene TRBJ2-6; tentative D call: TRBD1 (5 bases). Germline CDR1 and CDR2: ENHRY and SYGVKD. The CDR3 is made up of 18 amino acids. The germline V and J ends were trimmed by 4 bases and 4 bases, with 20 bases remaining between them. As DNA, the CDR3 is TGTGCCATCAGTGCGGCTTCAGGGAAGTATTCCGGGGCCAACGTCCTGACTTTC. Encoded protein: CAISAASGKYSGANVLTF.

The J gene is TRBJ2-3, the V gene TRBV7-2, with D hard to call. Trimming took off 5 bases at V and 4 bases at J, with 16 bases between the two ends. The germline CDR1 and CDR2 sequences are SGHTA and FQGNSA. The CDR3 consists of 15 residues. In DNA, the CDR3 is TGTGCCAGCAGCCCACTCTGGTCCACAGCAGATACGCAGTATTTT. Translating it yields CASSPLWSTADTQYF.

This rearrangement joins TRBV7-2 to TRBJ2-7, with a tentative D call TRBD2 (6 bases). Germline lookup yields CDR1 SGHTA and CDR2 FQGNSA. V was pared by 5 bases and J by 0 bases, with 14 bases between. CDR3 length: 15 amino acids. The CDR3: CASSPRDSLSYEQYF. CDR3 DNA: TGTGCCAGCAGCCCCCGGGACTCGCTCTCCTACGAGCAGTACTTC.

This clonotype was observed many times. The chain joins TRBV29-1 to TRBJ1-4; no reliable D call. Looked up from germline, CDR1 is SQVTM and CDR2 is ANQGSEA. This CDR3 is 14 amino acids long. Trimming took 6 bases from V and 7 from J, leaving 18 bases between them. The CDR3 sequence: CSVKDPQRSEKLFF. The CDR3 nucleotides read TGCAGCGTCAAGGACCCCCAAAGGAGTGAAAAACTGTTTTTT.

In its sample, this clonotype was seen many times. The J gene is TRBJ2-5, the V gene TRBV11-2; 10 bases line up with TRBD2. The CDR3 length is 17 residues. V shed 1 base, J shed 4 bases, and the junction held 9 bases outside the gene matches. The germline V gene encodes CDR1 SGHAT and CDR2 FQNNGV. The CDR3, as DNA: TGTGCCAGCAGCTTAGTGAGGATAGCGGGAGGCCTAGAGACCCAGTACTTC. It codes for CASSLVRIAGGLETQYF.

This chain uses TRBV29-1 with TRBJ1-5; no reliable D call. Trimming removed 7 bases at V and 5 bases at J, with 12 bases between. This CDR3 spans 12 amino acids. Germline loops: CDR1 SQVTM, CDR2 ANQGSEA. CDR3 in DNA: TGCAGCGCAGGAGGATACGATCAGCCCCAGCATTTT. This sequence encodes CSAGGYDQPQHF.

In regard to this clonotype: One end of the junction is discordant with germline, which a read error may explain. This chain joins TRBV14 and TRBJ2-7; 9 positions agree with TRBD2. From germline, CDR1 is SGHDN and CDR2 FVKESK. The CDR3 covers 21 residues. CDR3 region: CAGSQDEDIAGVLCSSYEQYF. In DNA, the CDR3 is TGTGCCGGCAGCCAAGATGAGGATATAGCGGGAGTCCTTTGTAGCTCCTACGAGCAGTACTTC. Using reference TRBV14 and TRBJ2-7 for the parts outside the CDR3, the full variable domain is EAGVTQFPSHSVIEKGQTVTLRCDPISGHDNLYWYRRVMGKEIKFLLHFVKESKQDESGMPNNRFLAERTGGTYSTLKVQPAELEDSGVYFCAGSQDEDIAGVLCSSYEQYFGPGTRLTVT.

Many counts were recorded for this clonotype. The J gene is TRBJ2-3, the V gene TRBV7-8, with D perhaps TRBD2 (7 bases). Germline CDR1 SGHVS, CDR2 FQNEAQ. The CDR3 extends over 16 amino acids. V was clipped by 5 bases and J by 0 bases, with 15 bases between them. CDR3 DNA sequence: TGTGCCAGCAGCCACATAGGGGGGGGGAGCACAGATACGCAGTATTTT. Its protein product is CASSHIGGGSTDTQYF. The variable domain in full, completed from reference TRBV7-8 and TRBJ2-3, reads GAGVSQSPRYKVAKRGQDVALRCDPISGHVSLFWYQQALGQGPEFLTYFQNEAQLDKSGLPSDRFFAERPEGSVSTLKIQRTQQEDSAVYLCASSHIGGGSTDTQYFGPGTRLTVL.

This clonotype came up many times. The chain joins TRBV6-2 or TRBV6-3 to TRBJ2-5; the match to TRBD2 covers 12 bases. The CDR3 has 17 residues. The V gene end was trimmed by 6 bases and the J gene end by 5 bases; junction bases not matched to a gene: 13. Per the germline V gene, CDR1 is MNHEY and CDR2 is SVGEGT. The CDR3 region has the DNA TGTGCCAGCAGGCCGGGACTAGCGGGCACCCGGGGGGAGACCCAGTACTTC. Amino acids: CASRPGLAGTRGETQYF.

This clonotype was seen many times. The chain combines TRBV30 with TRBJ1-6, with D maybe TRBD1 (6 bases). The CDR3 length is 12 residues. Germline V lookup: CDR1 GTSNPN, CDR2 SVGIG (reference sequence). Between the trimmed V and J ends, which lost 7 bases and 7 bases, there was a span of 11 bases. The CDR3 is CALTTGNSPLHF. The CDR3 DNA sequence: TGTGCCTTGACTACAGGGAATTCACCCCTCCACTTT.

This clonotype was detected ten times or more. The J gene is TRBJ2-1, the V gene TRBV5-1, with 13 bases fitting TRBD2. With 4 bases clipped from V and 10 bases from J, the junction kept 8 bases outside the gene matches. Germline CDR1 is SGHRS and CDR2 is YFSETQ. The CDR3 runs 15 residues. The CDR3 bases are TGCGCCAGCAGCATATGGACTAGCGGGAGTGACGAGCAGTTCTTC. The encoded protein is CASSIWTSGSDEQFF.

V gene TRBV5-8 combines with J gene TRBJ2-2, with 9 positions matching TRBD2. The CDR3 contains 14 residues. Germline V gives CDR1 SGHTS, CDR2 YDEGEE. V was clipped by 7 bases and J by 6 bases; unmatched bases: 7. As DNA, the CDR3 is TGTGCCAGCGTGAAGCGGGAGGTTGCCGGGGAGCTGTTTTTT. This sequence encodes CASVKREVAGELFF.